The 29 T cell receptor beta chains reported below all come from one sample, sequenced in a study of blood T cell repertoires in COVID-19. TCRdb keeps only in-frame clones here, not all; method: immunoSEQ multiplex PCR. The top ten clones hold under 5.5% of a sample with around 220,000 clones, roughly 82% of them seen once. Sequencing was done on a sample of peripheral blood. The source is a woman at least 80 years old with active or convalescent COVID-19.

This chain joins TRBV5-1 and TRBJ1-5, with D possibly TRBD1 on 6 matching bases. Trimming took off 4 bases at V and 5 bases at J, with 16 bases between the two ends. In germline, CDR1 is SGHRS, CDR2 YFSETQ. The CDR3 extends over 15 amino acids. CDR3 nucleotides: TGCGCCAGCAGCCATACGGCAGGGGAAGATCAGCCCCAGCATTTT. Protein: CASSHTAGEDQPQHF.

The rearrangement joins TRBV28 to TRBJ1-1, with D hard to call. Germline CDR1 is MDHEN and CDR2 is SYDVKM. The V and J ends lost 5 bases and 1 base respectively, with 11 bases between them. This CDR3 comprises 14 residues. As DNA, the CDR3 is TGTGCCAGCAGTCCCGGAGGAACGAACACTGAAGCTTTCTTT. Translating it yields CASSPGGTNTEAFF. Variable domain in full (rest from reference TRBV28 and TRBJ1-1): DVKVTQSSRYLVKRTGEKVFLECVQDMDHENMFWYRQDPGLGLRLIYFSYDVKMKEKGDIPEGYSVSREKKERFSLILESASTNQTSMYLCASSPGGTNTEAFFGQGTRLTVV.

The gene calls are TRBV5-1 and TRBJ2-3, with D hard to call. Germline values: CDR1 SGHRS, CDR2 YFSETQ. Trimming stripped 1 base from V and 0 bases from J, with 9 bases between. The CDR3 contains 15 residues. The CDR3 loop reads CASSLISPSTDTQYF. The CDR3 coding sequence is TGCGCCAGCAGCTTGATTTCTCCTAGCACAGATACGCAGTATTTT.

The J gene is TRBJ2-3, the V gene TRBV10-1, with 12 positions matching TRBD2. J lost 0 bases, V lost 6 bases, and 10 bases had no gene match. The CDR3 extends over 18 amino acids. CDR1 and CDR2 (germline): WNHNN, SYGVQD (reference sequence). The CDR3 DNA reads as TGCGCCAGCAGCCAAACCCCGACTAGCGGGAGAAGCACAGATACGCAGTATTTT. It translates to CASSQTPTSGRSTDTQYF.

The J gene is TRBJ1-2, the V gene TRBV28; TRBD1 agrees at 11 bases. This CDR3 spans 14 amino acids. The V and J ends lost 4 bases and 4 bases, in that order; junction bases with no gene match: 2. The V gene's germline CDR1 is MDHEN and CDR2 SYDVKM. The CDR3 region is CASSSGQGVYGYTF. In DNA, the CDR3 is TGTGCCAGCAGTTCGGGACAGGGGGTCTATGGCTACACCTTC.

Here the CDR3 DNA reads TGCAGTGCTAGTATGACAGGGTATGGCTACACCTTC. Its protein is CSASMTGYGYTF. V gene TRBV20-1 combines with J gene TRBJ1-2; 7 bases fit TRBD1. The CDR3 loop spans 12 amino acids. Unmatched junction bases numbered 3, after V lost 3 bases and J lost 5 bases. The germline CDR1 and CDR2 sequences are DFQATT and SNEGSKA (reference sequence).

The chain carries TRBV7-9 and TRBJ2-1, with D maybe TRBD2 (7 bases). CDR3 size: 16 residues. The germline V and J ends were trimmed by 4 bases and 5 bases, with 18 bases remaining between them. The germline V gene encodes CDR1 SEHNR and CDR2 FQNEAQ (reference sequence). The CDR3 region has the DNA TGTGCCAGCAGCTCCCTAGGCGGGGGCCCGAACAATGAGCAGTTCTTC. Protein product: CASSSLGGGPNNEQFF.

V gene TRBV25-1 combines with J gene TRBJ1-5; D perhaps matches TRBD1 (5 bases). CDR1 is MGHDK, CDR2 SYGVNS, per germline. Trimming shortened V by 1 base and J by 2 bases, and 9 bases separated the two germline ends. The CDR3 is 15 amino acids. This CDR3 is CASSESGGGNQPQHF. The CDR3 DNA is TGTGCCAGCAGTGAATCGGGGGGAGGCAATCAGCCCCAGCATTTT.

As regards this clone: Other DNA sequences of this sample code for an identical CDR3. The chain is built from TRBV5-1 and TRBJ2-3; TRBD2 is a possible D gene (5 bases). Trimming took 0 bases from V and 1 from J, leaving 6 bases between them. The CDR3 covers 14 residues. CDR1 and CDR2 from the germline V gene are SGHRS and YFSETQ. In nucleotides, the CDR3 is TGCGCCAGCAGCTTGGCCGGGGGCACAGATACGCAGTATTTT. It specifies CASSLAGGTDTQYF.

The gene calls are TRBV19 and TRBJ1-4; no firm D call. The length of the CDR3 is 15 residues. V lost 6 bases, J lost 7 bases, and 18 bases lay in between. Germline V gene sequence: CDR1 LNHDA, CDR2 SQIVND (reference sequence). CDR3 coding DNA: TGTGCCAGTAGCCTTACGCCGGGTCCCGGTGAAAAACTGTTTTTT. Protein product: CASSLTPGPGEKLFF.

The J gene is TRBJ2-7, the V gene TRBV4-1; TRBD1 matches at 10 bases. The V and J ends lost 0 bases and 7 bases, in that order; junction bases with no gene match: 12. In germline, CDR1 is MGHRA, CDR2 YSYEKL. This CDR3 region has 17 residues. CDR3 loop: CASSQEAGGQGLREQYF. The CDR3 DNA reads TGCGCCAGCAGCCAAGAGGCGGGGGGACAGGGGTTACGGGAGCAGTACTTC.

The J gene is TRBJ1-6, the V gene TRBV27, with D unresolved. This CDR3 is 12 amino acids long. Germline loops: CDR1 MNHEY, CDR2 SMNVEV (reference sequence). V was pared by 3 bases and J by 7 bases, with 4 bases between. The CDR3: CASSFVNSPLHF. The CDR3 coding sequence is TGTGCCAGCAGTTTCGTGAATTCACCCCTCCACTTT.

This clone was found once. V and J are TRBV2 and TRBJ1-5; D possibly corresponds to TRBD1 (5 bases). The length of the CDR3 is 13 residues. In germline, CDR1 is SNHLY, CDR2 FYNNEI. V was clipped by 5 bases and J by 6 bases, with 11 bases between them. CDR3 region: CASSLGRGQPQHF. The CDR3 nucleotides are TGTGCCAGCAGTTTAGGTAGGGGTCAGCCCCAGCATTTT.

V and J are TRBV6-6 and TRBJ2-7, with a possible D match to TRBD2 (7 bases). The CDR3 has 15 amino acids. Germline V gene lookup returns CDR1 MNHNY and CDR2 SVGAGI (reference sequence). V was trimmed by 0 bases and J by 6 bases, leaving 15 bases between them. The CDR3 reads CASSYSSGEGGEQYF. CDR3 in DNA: TGTGCCAGCAGTTACTCGTCAGGGGAGGGTGGCGAGCAGTACTTC.

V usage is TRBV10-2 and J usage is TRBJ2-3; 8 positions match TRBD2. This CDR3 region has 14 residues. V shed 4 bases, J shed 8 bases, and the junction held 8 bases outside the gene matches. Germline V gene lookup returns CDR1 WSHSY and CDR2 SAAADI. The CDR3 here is CASSGTVGGGTQYF. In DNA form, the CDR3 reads TGCGCCAGCAGTGGGACTGTCGGGGGGGGTACGCAGTATTTT.

As DNA, the CDR3 is TGCAGCATTCGACAGGCAAGTAATTCACCCCTCCACTTT. This codes for CSIRQASNSPLHF. The rearrangement uses TRBV29-1 and TRBJ1-6, with D possibly TRBD1 on 6 matching bases. Germline CDR1 SQVTM, CDR2 ANQGSEA. This CDR3 region has 13 residues. Trimming stripped 8 bases from V and 6 bases from J, with 14 bases between.

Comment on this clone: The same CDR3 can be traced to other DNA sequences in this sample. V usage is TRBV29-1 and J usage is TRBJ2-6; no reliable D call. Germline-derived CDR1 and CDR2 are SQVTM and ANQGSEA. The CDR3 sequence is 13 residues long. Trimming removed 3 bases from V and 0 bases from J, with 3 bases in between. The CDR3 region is CSVDSSGANVLTF. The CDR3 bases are TGCAGCGTTGACAGCTCTGGGGCCAACGTCCTGACTTTC.

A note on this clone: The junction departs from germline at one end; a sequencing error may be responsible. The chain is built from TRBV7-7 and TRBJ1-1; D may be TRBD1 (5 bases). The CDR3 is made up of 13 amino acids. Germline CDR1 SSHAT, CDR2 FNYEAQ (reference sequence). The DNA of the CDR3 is TGTGCTAGCAGTCGAGACAGATACACTGAAGCTTTCTTT. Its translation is CASSRDRYTEAFF.

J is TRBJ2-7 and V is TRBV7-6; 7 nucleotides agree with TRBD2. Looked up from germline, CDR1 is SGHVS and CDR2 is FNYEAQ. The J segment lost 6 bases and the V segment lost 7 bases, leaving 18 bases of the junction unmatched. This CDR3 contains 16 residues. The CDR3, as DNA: TGTGCCAGCACTACCGACCTCACCGGGACTATCGGCGAGCAGTACTTC. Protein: CASTTDLTGTIGEQYF.

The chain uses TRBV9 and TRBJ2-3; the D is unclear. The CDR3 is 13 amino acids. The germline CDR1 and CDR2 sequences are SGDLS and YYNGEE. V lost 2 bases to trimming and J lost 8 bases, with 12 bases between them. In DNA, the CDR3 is TGTGCCAGCAGCGTCGAGGCTCAAGGTACGCAGTATTTT. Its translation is CASSVEAQGTQYF.

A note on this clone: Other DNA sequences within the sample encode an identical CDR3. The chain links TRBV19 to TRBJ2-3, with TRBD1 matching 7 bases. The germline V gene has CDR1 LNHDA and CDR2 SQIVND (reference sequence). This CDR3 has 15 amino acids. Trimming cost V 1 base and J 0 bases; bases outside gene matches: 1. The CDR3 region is CASSIGQGSTDTQYF. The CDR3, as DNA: TGTGCCAGTAGTATAGGACAGGGTAGCACAGATACGCAGTATTTT.

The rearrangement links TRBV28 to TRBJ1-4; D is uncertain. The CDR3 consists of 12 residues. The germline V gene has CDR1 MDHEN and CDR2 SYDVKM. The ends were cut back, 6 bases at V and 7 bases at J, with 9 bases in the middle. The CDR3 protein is CASRRRGEKLFF. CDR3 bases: TGTGCCAGCAGGAGACGAGGTGAAAAACTGTTTTTT.

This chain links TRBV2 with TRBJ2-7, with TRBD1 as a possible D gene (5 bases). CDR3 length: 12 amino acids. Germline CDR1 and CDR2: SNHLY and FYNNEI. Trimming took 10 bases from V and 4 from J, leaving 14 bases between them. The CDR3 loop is CATQQGPYEQYF. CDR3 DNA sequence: TGTGCCACCCAGCAGGGCCCATACGAGCAGTACTTC.

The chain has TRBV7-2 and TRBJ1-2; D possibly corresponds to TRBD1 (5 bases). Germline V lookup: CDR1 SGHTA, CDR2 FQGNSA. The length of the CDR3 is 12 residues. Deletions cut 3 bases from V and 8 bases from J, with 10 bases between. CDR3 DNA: TGTGCCAGCAGCTTTTCCAGGGCAGGCTACACCTTC. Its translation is CASSFSRAGYTF.

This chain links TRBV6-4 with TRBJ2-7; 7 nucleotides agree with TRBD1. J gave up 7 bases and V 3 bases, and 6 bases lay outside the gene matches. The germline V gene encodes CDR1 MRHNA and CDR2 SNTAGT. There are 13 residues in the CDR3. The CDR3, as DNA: TGTGCCAGCAGTGAACAGGGGTTGGGGGAGCAGTACTTC. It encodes CASSEQGLGEQYF.

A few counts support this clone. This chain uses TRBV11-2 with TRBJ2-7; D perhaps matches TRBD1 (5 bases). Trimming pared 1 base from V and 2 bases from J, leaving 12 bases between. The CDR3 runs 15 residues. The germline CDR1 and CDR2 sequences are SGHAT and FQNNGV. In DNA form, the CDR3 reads TGTGCCAGCAGCTTAGGCCCCACGGACACCTACGAGCAGTACTTC. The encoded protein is CASSLGPTDTYEQYF.

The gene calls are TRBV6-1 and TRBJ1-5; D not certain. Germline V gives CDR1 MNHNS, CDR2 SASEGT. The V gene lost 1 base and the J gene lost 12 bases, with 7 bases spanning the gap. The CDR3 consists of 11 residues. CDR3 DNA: TGTGCCAGCAGTGAAGTTGCGGGCCAGCATTTT. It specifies CASSEVAGQHF.

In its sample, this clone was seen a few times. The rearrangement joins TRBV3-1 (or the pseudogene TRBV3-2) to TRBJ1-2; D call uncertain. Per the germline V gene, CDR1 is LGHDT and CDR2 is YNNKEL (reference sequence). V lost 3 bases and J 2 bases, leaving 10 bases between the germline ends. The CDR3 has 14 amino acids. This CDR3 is CASSHSGINYGYTF. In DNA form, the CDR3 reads TGTGCCAGCAGCCATTCGGGTATCAACTATGGCTACACCTTC.

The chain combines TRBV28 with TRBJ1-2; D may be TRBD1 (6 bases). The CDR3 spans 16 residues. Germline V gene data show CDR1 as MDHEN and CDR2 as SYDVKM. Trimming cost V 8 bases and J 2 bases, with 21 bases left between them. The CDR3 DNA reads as TGTGCCAGCGCCAACGGGGGGCCCCAAGGCAACTATGGCTACACCTTC. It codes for CASANGGPQGNYGYTF.